The 23 T cell receptor beta chains below were found in one sample sequenced in a study of T cells in Graves' hyperthyroidism and ophthalmopathy. Regions amplified from RNA transcripts were the TCR beta CDR3 regions. The study used the HTBI primer set for a first-round RT-PCR of the TCR CDR3. A single record per CDR3 protein comes from TCRdb applying MiXCR to the multiplex PCR reads. Of under 350,000 distinct CDR3 sequences detected, 18% appear once; the ten largest clones hold about half. Source material: blood. The source is a woman aged 45-59 years with Graves' hyperthyroidism.

The genes are TRBV5-6 and TRBJ2-2; possible D gene TRBD1, 5 bases. The CDR3 length is 13 residues. V lost 4 bases to trimming and J lost 4 bases, with 8 bases between them. Germline lookup yields CDR1 SGHDT and CDR2 YYEEEE. This CDR3 is CASSRRVTGELFF. As DNA, the CDR3 is TGTGCCAGCAGCCGCAGGGTCACCGGGGAGCTGTTTTTT.

The rearrangement joins TRBV5-6 to TRBJ1-6; D not certain. The ends were cut back, 2 bases at V and 9 bases at J, with 18 bases in the middle. Germline CDR1 is SGHDT and CDR2 is YYEEEE. The CDR3 is made up of 16 amino acids. CDR3 sequence reads: CASSLARVGRSSPLHF. For the CDR3, the DNA is TGTGCCAGCAGCTTAGCCCGGGTCGGGAGGAGTTCACCCCTCCACTTT.

This clonotype has at least ten counts. CDR3 loop: CASSEYGGPNEQFF. The CDR3 coding sequence is TGTGCCAGCAGTGAATATGGGGGGCCGAATGAGCAGTTCTTC. The chain joins TRBV2 to TRBJ2-1; D is perhaps TRBD1 or TRBD2 (6 bases each). The CDR3 is 14 amino acids. Germline-derived CDR1 and CDR2 are SNHLY and FYNNEI. V shed 2 bases and J shed 7 bases, with 12 bases lying between them.

This chain connects TRBV7-9 to TRBJ1-2, with TRBD1 as a possible D gene (6 bases). Germline V gene lookup returns CDR1 SEHNR and CDR2 FQNEAQ (reference sequence). The CDR3 loop spans 13 amino acids. Trimming took off 6 bases at V and 1 base at J, with 9 bases between the two ends. CDR3 region: CASRPDSNYGYTF. The CDR3 nucleotides read TGTGCCAGCAGGCCGGACAGTAACTATGGCTACACCTTC.

V gene TRBV7-9 combines with J gene TRBJ2-7, with a weak D call TRBD1 (5 bases). Germline V lookup: CDR1 SEHNR, CDR2 FQNEAQ (reference sequence). CDR3 length: 13 residues. The ends were cut back, 4 bases at V and 3 bases at J, with 10 bases in the middle. CDR3 region: CASSSNTGYEQYF. CDR3 coding DNA: TGTGCCAGCAGCTCAAATACAGGCTACGAGCAGTACTTC.

This chain joins TRBV5-1 and TRBJ2-2; 10 bases match TRBD2. The CDR3 totals 18 residues. Per germline, CDR1 SGHRS and CDR2 YFSETQ. After removal of 1 base from V and 2 bases from J, the junction contained 8 bases not matched to a gene. DNA of the CDR3: TGCGCCAGCAGCTTGCGTCTAGCGGGAGCAGGAAACACCGGGGAGCTGTTTTTT. Its protein product is CASSLRLAGAGNTGELFF. Full variable domain (missing parts from reference TRBV5-1 and TRBJ2-2): KAGVTQTPRYLIKTRGQQVTLSCSPISGHRSVSWYQQTPGQGLQFLFEYFSETQRNKGNFPGRFSGRQFSNSRSEMNVSTLELGDSALYLCASSLRLAGAGNTGELFFGEGSRLTVL.

The rearrangement joins TRBV10-3 to TRBJ2-1; TRBD1 agrees at 8 bases. The CDR3 is 13 residues long. Looked up from germline, CDR1 is ENHRY and CDR2 is SYGVKD. V was clipped by 7 bases and J by 5 bases; unmatched bases: 4. The CDR3 reads CAITPDRDNEQFF. Here the CDR3 DNA reads TGTGCCATCACCCCGGACAGGGACAATGAGCAGTTCTTC.

The rearrangement uses TRBV5-1 and TRBJ2-2; 9 bases are a match to TRBD2. Germline V gives CDR1 SGHRS, CDR2 YFSETQ. J gave up 5 bases and V 10 bases, and 12 bases lay outside the gene matches. The CDR3 is 15 residues long. CDR3 region: CASGGGRAGTGELFF. The CDR3 DNA reads as TGCGCCTCAGGAGGCGGGAGGGCAGGAACCGGGGAGCTGTTTTTT. The variable domain in full, with the rest retrieved from reference TRBV5-1 and TRBJ2-2, is KAGVTQTPRYLIKTRGQQVTLSCSPISGHRSVSWYQQTPGQGLQFLFEYFSETQRNKGNFPGRFSGRQFSNSRSEMNVSTLELGDSALYLCASGGGRAGTGELFFGEGSRLTVL.

This clonotype was seen at least ten times. The CDR3 DNA is TGTGCCAGCAGCCCATTGGGTTTCGGAGATACGCAGTATTTT. It codes for CASSPLGFGDTQYF. This sequence joins TRBV11-2 and TRBJ2-3; D is ambiguous. This CDR3 is 14 amino acids long. Germline loops: CDR1 SGHAT, CDR2 FQNNGV. Trimming pared 5 bases from V and 5 bases from J, leaving 14 bases between.

Comments on this clonotype: A read error may explain this, as a much larger clone is one base away. V gene TRBV7-8 combines with J gene TRBJ2-1; the match to TRBD2 covers 7 bases. There are 14 residues in the CDR3. CDR1 SGHVS and CDR2 FQNEAQ come from the germline V gene. With 6 bases clipped from V and 6 bases from J, the junction kept 8 bases outside the gene matches. The CDR3 sequence: CASRLTGGSNEQFF. DNA of the CDR3: TGTGCCAGCAGACTGACTGGCGGGAGCAATGAGCAGTTCTTC.

This chain links TRBV11-2 with TRBJ2-3; 7 bases match TRBD2. This CDR3 contains 15 residues. The V segment lost 2 bases and the J segment 7 bases; nucleotides outside the gene matches: 9. Germline V gives CDR1 SGHAT, CDR2 FQNNGV. The CDR3 spells CASSLREGAGNTQYF. The CDR3 nucleotides are TGTGCCAGCAGCTTAAGGGAGGGAGCGGGGAATACGCAGTATTTT.

The V call is TRBV24-1, the J call TRBJ2-5; 16 nucleotides match TRBD2. Trimming took 2 bases from V and 5 from J; bases not matched to a gene: 7. The CDR3 consists of 18 residues. Germline V gene lookup returns CDR1 KGHDR and CDR2 SFDVKD. CDR3: CATSDSGLAGGPDETQYF. The CDR3 coding sequence is TGTGCCACCAGTGATTCGGGACTAGCGGGAGGGCCCGATGAGACCCAGTACTTC.

This clonotype showed up just a few times. The chain combines TRBV10-3 with TRBJ2-5; the D gene could be TRBD1 or TRBD2 (6 bases each). V lost 4 bases, J lost 2 bases, and 8 bases lay in between. This CDR3 has 13 residues. Germline V CDR1 and CDR2: ENHRY, SYGVKD. The CDR3: CAISGGAQETQYF. CDR3 nucleotides: TGTGCCATCAGTGGGGGGGCACAAGAGACCCAGTACTTC.

This clonotype was seen ten or more times. The rearrangement joins TRBV11-2 to TRBJ2-1; D may be TRBD1 or TRBD2 (6 bases each). CDR1 and CDR2 from the germline V gene are SGHAT and FQNNGV. This CDR3 comprises 14 residues. The V end lost 3 bases, the J end lost 6 bases, and 12 bases lay between the germline ends. The CDR3, as DNA: TGTGCCAGCAGCTTTTGGGGGGCCCTCAATGAGCAGTTCTTC. The encoded protein is CASSFWGALNEQFF.

This clonotype has a handful of counts. This chain links TRBV2 with TRBJ2-5, with TRBD1 identical over 9 bases. This CDR3 spans 13 amino acids. Germline assignment: CDR1 SNHLY and CDR2 FYNNEI. With 7 bases clipped from V and 5 bases from J, the junction kept 5 bases outside the gene matches. CDR3 DNA sequence: TGTGCCAGCAAACAGGGGGCGGGCGAGACCCAGTACTTC. It specifies CASKQGAGETQYF.

This chain connects TRBV5-1 to TRBJ1-5; a possible D gene is TRBD1 (6 bases). Germline CDR1 SGHRS, CDR2 YFSETQ. The CDR3 has 15 amino acids. V was cut by 3 bases and J by 3 bases, with 13 bases left in between. The CDR3: CASSWAGGPNQPQHF. CDR3 DNA: TGCGCCAGCAGCTGGGCCGGGGGGCCCAATCAGCCCCAGCATTTT.

This clonotype was seen repeatedly, ten times or more. The J gene is TRBJ2-5, the V gene TRBV3-1; 13 bases are a match to TRBD2. The germline V gene has CDR1 LGHDT and CDR2 YNNKEL (reference sequence). V lost 4 bases, J lost 2 bases, and 4 bases stayed unmatched. The CDR3 is 16 residues long. CDR3 DNA sequence: TGTGCCAGCAGCCCTAGGACTAGCGGGGGACAAGAGACCCAGTACTTC. The encoded protein is CASSPRTSGGQETQYF.

This clonotype was seen a few times. This chain links TRBV18 with TRBJ1-2; 9 bases are a match to TRBD1. Germline CDR1 and CDR2: KGHSH and LQKENI. The length of the CDR3 is 13 residues. V shed 8 bases and J 3 bases; nucleotides not matched to a gene: 4. In DNA form, the CDR3 reads TGTGCCAGCGCACAGGGGGCTGACTATGGCTACACCTTC. It is translated as CASAQGADYGYTF.

Only a few counts were recorded for this clonotype. The J gene is TRBJ1-1, the V gene TRBV9; 8 bases map to TRBD1. This CDR3 comprises 17 residues. CDR1 SGDLS and CDR2 YYNGEE come from the germline V gene. V trimming: 0 bases; J trimming: 3 bases; junction bases outside the gene matches: 10. CDR3 bases: TGTGCCAGCAGCGTAGAGGCAGGGGGCTCTAGGGACACTGAAGCTTTCTTT. Amino acid sequence: CASSVEAGGSRDTEAFF.

The table lists this clonotype with a few counts. The chain couples TRBV4-1 to TRBJ1-2, with D maybe TRBD1 (6 bases). V was trimmed by 4 bases and J by 0 bases, leaving 12 bases between them. Germline V gives CDR1 MGHRA, CDR2 YSYEKL. The CDR3 totals 15 residues. CDR3 in amino acids: CASSPLPGANYGYTF. Here the CDR3 DNA reads TGCGCCAGCAGCCCCCTTCCAGGGGCTAACTATGGCTACACCTTC.

This chain uses TRBV5-8 with TRBJ2-7; 8 bases line up with TRBD2. Trimming at V came to 6 bases and at J to 3 bases, leaving 11 bases not matched to a gene. Germline V CDR1 and CDR2: SGHTS, YDEGEE. The CDR3 totals 15 residues. CDR3: CASIPTGGRYYEQYF. CDR3 coding DNA: TGTGCCAGCATCCCGACGGGCGGGAGGTACTACGAGCAGTACTTC.

This clonotype was found a few times. The chain carries TRBV20-1 and TRBJ2-3; no clear D. CDR1 and CDR2 (germline): DFQATT, SNEGSKA (reference sequence). The V gene lost 3 bases and the J gene lost 0 bases, with 10 bases spanning the gap. There are 14 residues in the CDR3. DNA for the CDR3: TGCAGTGCTAGCCCTAGTATTAGCACAGATACGCAGTATTTT. The encoded protein is CSASPSISTDTQYF.

As to this clonotype: With a much larger clone just one base away, this may be a read error. This rearrangement joins TRBV12-3 or TRBV12-4 to TRBJ2-3, with 7 bases matching TRBD2. The V segment lost 4 bases and the J segment 6 bases; nucleotides outside the gene matches: 4. This CDR3 region has 13 residues. CDR3 amino acids: CASSSGLGDTQYF. CDR3 bases: TGTGCCAGCAGTTCCGGACTAGGGGATACGCAGTATTTT.